There are a few counts of the clone carrying this T cell receptor beta chain. Its target is unknown. Both 60 Vbeta primers and 13 Jbeta primers went into the PCR. Assay used: immunoSEQ multiplex PCR; TCRdb lists only in-frame clones, some missing. The sample yields roughly 120,000 clones, roughly 63% seen once. The data originate from a study of cytomegalovirus exposure and HLA in healthy donors. Study-level background: An analysis done earlier identified about 120 million unique TCR beta sequences from roughly 190 million T cells. Some 85 million unique TCRs, all from HLA-typed donors, were included in an early release of the data.

Unmatched junction bases numbered 13, after V lost 4 bases and J lost 4 bases. The CDR3 runs 17 residues. Germline CDR1 is LGHNA and CDR2 is YNFKEQ. Study results and caveats: Some V segments could not be told apart, so they were left out, TRBV6-2 and TRBV6-3 among them. In a later analysis, V- and J-gene trimming of beta chains associated with a DCLRE1C missense variant, replicated independently.

The TCR comes from a woman between 65 and 79 years old in good health and CMV-seropositive. The chain has TRBV4-2 and TRBJ2-5; 9 positions agree with TRBD2. Sequencing was done on a sample of PBMCs. The CDR3 protein is CASSRDEAGGYLETQYF. In nucleotides, the CDR3 is TGTGCCAGCAGCCGAGACGAGGCGGGGGGGTACCTAGAGACCCAGTACTTC.